This record concerns one T cell receptor (beta chain) sequence. Antigen: not known. The germline V gene encodes CDR1 SGHTA and CDR2 FQGNSA. The CDR3 has 14 amino acids. This entry belongs to a study of post-analysis software for immune sequencing data. Looking at the study overall: Progressive-relapsing, secondary progressive and relapsing-remitting multiple sclerosis were among the disease courses included.

The study, taken as a whole, reports: The five TRBV segments detected at higher frequency in patients than in controls included TRBV5-6, TRBV5-1 and TRBV20-1. Those samples that were prepared in the same batch co-clustered strongly by F measure. Controls' normalized Chao1 diversity significantly exceeded that of multiple sclerosis patients.

TCR beta libraries were prepared from cDNA with unique molecular identifiers. T cells numbering about 1 to 11 million yielded 500,000 to 550,000 cDNA molecules. TCRdb ran MiXCR on the PCR reads and lists one entry per CDR3 protein. The table includes about 430,000 distinct CDR3 sequences, more than 30% detected once. The sequenced sample consisted of blood. The chain recombines TRBV7-2 with TRBJ2-7; perhaps TRBD1 as D (6 bases). The closer fit of TRBJ2-5 to the DNA end suggests the J call may be wrong. This sequence was found in a girl aged 2 to 10 with multiple sclerosis. For the CDR3, the DNA is TGTGCCAGCAGCCCAACAGGGCCGAGGGAGACCCAGTACTTC. Its translation: CASSPTGPRETQYF.